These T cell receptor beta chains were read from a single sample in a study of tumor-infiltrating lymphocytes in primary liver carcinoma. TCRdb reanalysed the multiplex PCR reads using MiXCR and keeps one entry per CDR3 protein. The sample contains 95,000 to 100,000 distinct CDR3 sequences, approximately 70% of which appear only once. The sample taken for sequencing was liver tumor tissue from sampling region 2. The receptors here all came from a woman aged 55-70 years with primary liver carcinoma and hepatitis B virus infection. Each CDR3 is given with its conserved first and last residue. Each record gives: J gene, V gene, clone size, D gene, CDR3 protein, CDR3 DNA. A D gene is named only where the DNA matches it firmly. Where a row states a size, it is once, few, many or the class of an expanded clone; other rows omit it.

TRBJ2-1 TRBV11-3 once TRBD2 CASSLGTRGSLKQFF TGTGCCAGCAGCTTGGGGACTAGAGGGAGTCTTAAGCAGTTCTTC
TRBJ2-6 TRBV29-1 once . CSVLIRDCSNSVLTF TGCAGCGTGCTTATCCGCGACTGCAGTAATAGCGTCCTGACTTTC
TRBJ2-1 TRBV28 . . CASTPGGGKFYNEQFF TGTGCCAGCACCCCAGGTGGGGGGAAGTTCTACAATGAGCAGTTCTTC
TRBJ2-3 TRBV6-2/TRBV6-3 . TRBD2 CASSTTQLAGITDTQYF TGTGCCAGCAGTACGACTCAACTAGCGGGAATTACAGATACGCAGTATTTT
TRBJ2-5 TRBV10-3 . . CDISESAAQETQHF TGTGACATCAGTGAGTCGGCAGCCCAAGAGACCCAGCACTTC
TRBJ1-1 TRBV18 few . CASSREENTEAFF TGTGCCAGCTCACGGGAAGAGAACACTGAAGCTTTCTTT
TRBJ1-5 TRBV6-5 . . CASGEGGNLNQPQHF TGCGCCAGCGGTGAGGGGGGTAACTTGAATCAGCCCCAGCATTTT
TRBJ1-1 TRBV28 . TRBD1 CASSRRGWDSGQTEVFF TGTGCCAGCAGCCGTCGTGGGTGGGACAGTGGTCAGACTGAAGTTTTCTTT
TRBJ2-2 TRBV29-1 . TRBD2 CSDEGLAGGRNTGELFF TGCAGCGATGAGGGGCTAGCGGGAGGCCGGAACACAGGGGAGCTGTTTTTT
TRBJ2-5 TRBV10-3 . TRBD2 CTISGPPGLAALGEIQYF TGTACCATCAGTGGGCCCCCGGGACTAGCGGCCCTGGGAGAGATCCAGTACTTC
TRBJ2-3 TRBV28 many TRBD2 CASSSRLAGEVDTQYF TGTGCCAGCAGTTCCCGACTAGCGGGAGAGGTAGATACGCAGTATTTT
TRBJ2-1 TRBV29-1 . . CSVEGLTEQFF TGTAGCGTTGAAGGTCTTACTGAGCAGTTCTTC
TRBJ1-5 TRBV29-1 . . CSVGTSSQSQHF TGCAGTGTTGGGACCTCTTCTCAGTCCCAGCATTTT
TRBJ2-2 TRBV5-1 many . CASSFTSRGNTGELFF TGCGCCAGCAGCTTTACCTCCAGGGGTAACACCGGGGAGCTGTTTTTT
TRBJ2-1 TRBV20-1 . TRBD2 CSANGLAGARQFF TGCAGTGCCAACGGACTAGCGGGAGCACGGCAGTTCTTC
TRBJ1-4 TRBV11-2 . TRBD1 CACGAPWTGSDEKLFF TGTGCCTGCGGCGCGCCCTGGACAGGGTCCGATGAAAAACTGTTTTTT
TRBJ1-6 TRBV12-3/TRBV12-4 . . CASSLTGGGSPPHF TGTGCCAGCAGTCTAACAGGCGGGGGGTCACCCCCCCACTTT
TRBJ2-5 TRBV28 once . CARSLLRSRSETQYF TGTGCCAGAAGTTTACTGAGGTCCAGGAGCGAGACCCAGTACTTC
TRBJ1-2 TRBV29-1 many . CSAGEGFINGYTF TGCAGCGCCGGGGAGGGGTTTATTAATGGCTACACCTTC
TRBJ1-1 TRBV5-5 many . CASSLDLNTEAFF TGTGCCAGCAGCCTCGATCTAAACACTGAAGCTTTCTTT
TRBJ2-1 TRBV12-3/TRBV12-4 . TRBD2 CTSTTSGPYNEQFF TGTACCAGCACTACTAGCGGGCCATACAATGAGCAGTTCTTC
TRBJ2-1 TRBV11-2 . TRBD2 CASSLRGGIAGVFEQFF TGTGCCAGCAGCCTACGAGGGGGAATAGCGGGGGTTTTCGAGCAGTTCTTC
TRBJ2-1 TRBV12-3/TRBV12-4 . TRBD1 CANSPWDRNYNKQFF TGTGCCAACAGTCCCTGGGACAGAAATTACAATAAGCAGTTCTTC